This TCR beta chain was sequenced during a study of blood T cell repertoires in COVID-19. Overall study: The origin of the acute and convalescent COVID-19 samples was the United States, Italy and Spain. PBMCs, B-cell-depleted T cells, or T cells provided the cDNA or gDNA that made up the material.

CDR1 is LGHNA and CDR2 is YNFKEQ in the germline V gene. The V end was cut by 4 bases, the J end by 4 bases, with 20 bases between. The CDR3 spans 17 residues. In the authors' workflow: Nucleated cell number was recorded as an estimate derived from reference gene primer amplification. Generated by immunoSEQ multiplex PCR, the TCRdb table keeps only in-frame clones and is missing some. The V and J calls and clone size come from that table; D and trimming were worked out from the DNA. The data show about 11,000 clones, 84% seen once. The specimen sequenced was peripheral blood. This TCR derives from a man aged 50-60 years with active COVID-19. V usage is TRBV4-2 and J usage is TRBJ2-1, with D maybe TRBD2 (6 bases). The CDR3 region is CASSLDFGEVPYNEQFF. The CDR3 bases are TGTGCCAGCAGCCTGGATTTTGGGGAGGTCCCATACAATGAGCAGTTCTTC.